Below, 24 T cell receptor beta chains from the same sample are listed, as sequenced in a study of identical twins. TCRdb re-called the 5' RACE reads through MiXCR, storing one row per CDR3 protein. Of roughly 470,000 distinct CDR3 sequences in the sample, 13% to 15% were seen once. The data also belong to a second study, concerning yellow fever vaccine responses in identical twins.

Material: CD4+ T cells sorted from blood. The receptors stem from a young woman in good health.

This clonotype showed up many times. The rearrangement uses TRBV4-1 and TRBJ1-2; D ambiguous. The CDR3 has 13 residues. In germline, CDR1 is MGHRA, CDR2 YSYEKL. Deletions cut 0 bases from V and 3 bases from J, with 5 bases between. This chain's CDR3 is CASSQEGHYGYTF. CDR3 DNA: TGCGCCAGCAGCCAAGAAGGGCACTATGGCTACACCTTC.

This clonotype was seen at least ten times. Written as DNA, the CDR3 is TGTGCCAGCAGCTTAAGGCCGGGACTCCACAATGAGCAGTTCTTC. This translates into CASSLRPGLHNEQFF. The chain recombines TRBV7-2 with TRBJ2-1; D might be TRBD2 (6 bases). Between the trimmed V and J ends, which lost 2 bases and 5 bases, there was a span of 13 bases. Germline V CDR1 and CDR2: SGHTA, FQGNSA. The CDR3 consists of 15 residues.

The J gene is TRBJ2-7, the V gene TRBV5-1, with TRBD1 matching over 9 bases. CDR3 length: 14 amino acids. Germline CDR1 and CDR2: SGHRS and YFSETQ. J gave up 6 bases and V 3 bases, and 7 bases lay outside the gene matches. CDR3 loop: CASSSGQGPFEQYF. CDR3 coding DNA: TGCGCCAGCAGCTCGGGACAGGGACCTTTCGAGCAGTACTTC.

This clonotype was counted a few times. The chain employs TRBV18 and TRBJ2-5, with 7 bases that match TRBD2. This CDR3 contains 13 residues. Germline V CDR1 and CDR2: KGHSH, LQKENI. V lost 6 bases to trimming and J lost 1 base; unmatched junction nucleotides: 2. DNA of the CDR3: TGTGCCAGCTCGAGCGGGATCCAAGAGACCCAGTACTTC. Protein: CASSSGIQETQYF.

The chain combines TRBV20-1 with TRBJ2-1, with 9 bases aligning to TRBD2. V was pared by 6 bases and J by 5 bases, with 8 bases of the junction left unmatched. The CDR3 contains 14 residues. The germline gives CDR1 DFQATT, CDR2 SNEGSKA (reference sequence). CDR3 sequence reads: CSAVSGGAHNEQFF. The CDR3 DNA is TGCAGTGCCGTTAGCGGGGGCGCCCACAATGAGCAGTTCTTC.

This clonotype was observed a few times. The CDR3 loop reads CASSLGERAKNIQYF. DNA of the CDR3: TGTGCCAGCAGTTTAGGGGAGAGGGCCAAAAACATTCAGTACTTC. The rearrangement links TRBV12-3 or TRBV12-4 to TRBJ2-4, with D maybe TRBD2 (5 bases). The CDR3 is made up of 15 amino acids. Trimming shortened V by 1 base and J by 1 base, and 8 bases separated the two germline ends.

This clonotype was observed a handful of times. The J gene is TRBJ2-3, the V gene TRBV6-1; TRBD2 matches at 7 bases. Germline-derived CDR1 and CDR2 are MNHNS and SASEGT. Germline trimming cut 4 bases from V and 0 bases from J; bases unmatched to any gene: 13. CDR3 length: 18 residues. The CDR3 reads CASSAPGLKRYSTDTQYF. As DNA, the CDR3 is TGTGCCAGCAGTGCCCCGGGACTAAAACGATATAGCACAGATACGCAGTATTTT.

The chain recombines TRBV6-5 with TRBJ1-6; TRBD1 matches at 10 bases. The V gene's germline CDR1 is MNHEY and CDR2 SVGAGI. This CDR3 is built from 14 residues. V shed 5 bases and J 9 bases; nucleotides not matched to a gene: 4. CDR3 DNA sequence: TGTGCCAGCAGTAACGGACAGGGGGGTTCACCCCTCCACTTT. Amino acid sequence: CASSNGQGGSPLHF.

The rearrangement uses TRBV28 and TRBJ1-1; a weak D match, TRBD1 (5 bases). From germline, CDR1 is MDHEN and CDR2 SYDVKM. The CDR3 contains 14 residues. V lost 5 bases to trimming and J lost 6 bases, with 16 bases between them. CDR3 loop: CASSPSGGNAEAFF. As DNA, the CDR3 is TGTGCCAGCAGTCCGTCTGGGGGAAACGCTGAAGCTTTCTTT. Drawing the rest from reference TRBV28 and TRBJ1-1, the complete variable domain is DVKVTQSSRYLVKRTGEKVFLECVQDMDHENMFWYRQDPGLGLRLIYFSYDVKMKEKGDIPEGYSVSREKKERFSLILESASTNQTSMYLCASSPSGGNAEAFFGQGTRLTVV.

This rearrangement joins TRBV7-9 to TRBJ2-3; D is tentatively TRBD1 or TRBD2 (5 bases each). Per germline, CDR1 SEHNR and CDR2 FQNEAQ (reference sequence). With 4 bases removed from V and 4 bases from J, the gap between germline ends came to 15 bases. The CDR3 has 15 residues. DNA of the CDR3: TGTGCCAGCAGCTGGGACGGGGCCATTGCAGATACGCAGTATTTT. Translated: CASSWDGAIADTQYF. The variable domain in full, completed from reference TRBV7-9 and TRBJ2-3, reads DTGVSQNPRHKITKRGQNVTFRCDPISEHNRLYWYRQTLGQGPEFLTYFQNEAQLEKSRLLSDRFSAERPKGSFSTLEIQRTEQGDSAMYLCASSWDGAIADTQYFGPGTRLTVL.

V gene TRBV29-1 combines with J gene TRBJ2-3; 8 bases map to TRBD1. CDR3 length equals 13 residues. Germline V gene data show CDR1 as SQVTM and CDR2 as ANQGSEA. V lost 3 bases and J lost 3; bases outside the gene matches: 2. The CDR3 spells CSVDDRGTDTQYF. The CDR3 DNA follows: TGCAGCGTTGACGACAGGGGAACAGATACGCAGTATTTT.

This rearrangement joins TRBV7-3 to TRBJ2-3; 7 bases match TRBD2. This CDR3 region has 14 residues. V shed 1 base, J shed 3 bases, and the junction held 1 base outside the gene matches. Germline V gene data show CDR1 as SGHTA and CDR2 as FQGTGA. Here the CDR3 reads CASSLRLATDTQYF. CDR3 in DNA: TGTGCCAGCAGCTTAAGACTAGCAACAGATACGCAGTATTTT.

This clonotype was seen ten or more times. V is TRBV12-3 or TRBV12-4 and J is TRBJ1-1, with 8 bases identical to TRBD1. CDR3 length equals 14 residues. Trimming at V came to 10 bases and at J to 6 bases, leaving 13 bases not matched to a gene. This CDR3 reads CATNVQGANAEAFF. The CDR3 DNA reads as TGTGCCACCAACGTTCAGGGGGCTAACGCTGAAGCTTTCTTT.

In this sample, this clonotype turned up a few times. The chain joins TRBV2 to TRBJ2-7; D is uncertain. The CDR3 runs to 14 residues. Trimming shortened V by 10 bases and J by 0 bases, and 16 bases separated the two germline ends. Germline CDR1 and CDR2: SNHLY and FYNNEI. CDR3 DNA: TGTGCCACTCAACGTTCTCAGAGCTCCTACGAGCAGTACTTC. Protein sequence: CATQRSQSSYEQYF.

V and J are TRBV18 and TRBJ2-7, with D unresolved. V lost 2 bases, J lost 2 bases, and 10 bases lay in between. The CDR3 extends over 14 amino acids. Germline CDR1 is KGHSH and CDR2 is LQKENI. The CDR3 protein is CASSPAQWTYEQYF. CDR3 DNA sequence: TGTGCCAGCTCACCAGCACAATGGACCTACGAGCAGTACTTC.

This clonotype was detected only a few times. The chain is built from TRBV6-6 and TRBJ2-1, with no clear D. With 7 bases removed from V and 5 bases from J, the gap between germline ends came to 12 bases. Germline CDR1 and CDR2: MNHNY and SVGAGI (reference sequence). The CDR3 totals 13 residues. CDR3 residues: CASKIDSNNEQFF. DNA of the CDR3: TGTGCCAGCAAAATCGACTCAAACAATGAGCAGTTCTTC.

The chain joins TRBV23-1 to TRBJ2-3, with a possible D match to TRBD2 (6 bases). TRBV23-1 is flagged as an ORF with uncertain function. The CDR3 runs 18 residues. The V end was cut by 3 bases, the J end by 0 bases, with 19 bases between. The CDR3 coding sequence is TGCGCCAGCAGTCACCTTCTTTCGGGAGCGGATAGCACAGATACGCAGTATTTT. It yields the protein CASSHLLSGADSTDTQYF.

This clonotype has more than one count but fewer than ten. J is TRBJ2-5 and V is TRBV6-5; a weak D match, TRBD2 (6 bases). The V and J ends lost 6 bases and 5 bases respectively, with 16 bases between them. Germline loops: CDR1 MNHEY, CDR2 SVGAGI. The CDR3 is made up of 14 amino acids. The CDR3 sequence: CASRTRLVRETQYF. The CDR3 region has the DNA TGTGCCAGCAGGACTCGACTAGTGCGGGAGACCCAGTACTTC.

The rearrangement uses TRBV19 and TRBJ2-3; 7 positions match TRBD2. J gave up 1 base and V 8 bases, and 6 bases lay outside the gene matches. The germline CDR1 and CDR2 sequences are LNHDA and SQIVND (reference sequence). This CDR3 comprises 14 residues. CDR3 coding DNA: TGTGCCAGTGAAAGCGGGATCGGCACAGATACGCAGTATTTT. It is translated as CASESGIGTDTQYF.

The CDR3: CASSRSGLVATGELFF. CDR3 bases: TGTGCCAGCAGTCGATCAGGGTTAGTGGCCACCGGGGAGCTGTTTTTT. The V and J genes are TRBV2 and TRBJ2-2; tentative D call: TRBD1 (5 bases). This CDR3 is built from 16 residues. CDR1 is SNHLY, CDR2 FYNNEI, per germline. Trimming stripped 5 bases from V and 4 bases from J, with 17 bases between.

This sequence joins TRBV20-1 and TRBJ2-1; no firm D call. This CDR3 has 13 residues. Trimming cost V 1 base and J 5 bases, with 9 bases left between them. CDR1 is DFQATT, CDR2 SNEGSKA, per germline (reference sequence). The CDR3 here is CSARGPVHNEQFF. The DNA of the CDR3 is TGCAGTGCTAGAGGCCCGGTCCACAATGAGCAGTTCTTC.

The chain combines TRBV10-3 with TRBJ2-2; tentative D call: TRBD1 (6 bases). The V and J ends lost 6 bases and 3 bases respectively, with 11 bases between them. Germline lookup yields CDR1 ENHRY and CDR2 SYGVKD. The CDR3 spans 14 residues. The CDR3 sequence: CAIRADRDTGELFF. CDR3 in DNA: TGTGCCATCAGGGCGGACAGAGACACCGGGGAGCTGTTTTTT.

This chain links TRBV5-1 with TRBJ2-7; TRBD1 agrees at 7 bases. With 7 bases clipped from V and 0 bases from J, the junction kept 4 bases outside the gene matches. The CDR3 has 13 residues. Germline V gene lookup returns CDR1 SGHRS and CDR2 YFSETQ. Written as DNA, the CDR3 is TGCGCCAGCGCCAGGGACAGCTCCTACGAGCAGTACTTC. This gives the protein CASARDSSYEQYF.

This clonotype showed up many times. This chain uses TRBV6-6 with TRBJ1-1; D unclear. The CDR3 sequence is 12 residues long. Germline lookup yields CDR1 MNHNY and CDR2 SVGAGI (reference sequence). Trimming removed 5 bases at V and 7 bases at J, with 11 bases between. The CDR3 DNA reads TGTGCCAGCAGTAAATACCCACTTGAAGCTTTCTTT. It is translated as CASSKYPLEAFF.